These 5 T cell receptor beta chains were all obtained from the same sample, sequenced in a study of shared clonotypes between healthy human individuals. This table comes from immunoSEQ multiplex PCR, and its TCRdb copy is limited to in-frame clones, with some not included. Of 1,400,000 or so clones in the sample, just under 99% were seen once. Sample: naive CD4+ T cells sorted from blood. As to subset: CD45RA+ positively selected. All receptors derive from a man aged 30 to 39 in good health.

V and J are TRBV6-1 and TRBJ1-1; D gene uncertain. The CDR3 has 16 residues. V shed 3 bases and J shed 3 bases, with 17 bases lying between them. Germline loops: CDR1 MNHNS, CDR2 SASEGT. The CDR3 sequence: CASSEVPSGWDTEAFF. CDR3 in DNA: TGTGCCAGCAGTGAGGTCCCCTCCGGTTGGGACACTGAAGCTTTCTTT.

The V gene is TRBV6-1, the J gene TRBJ2-7; D perhaps matches TRBD1 (5 bases). This CDR3 has 16 amino acids. V was shortened by 2 bases and J by 5 bases, with 19 bases between the two germline ends. Germline CDR1 MNHNS, CDR2 SASEGT. The chain's CDR3 is CASSEYDVSRAHEQYF. The CDR3, as DNA: TGTGCCAGCAGTGAATACGATGTGTCCAGGGCCCACGAGCAGTACTTC.

V and J are TRBV4-1 and TRBJ2-7, with D uncertain. The ends were cut back, 2 bases at V and 2 bases at J, with 10 bases in the middle. CDR1 and CDR2 from the germline V gene are MGHRA and YSYEKL. The CDR3 totals 14 residues. For the CDR3, the DNA is TGCGCCAGCAGCCAAACCGGGCTAGCCTACGAGCAGTACTTC. Translated, it gives CASSQTGLAYEQYF.

This sequence joins TRBV5-1 and TRBJ2-5, with 11 bases aligning to TRBD2. V shed 0 bases and J 5 bases; nucleotides not matched to a gene: 3. Germline lookup yields CDR1 SGHRS and CDR2 YFSETQ. The CDR3 spans 15 residues. The CDR3 protein is CASSLASSGRETQYF. The CDR3 DNA reads as TGCGCCAGCAGCTTGGCCTCTAGCGGGAGGGAGACCCAGTACTTC. Variable domain in full (rest from reference TRBV5-1 and TRBJ2-5): KAGVTQTPRYLIKTRGQQVTLSCSPISGHRSVSWYQQTPGQGLQFLFEYFSETQRNKGNFPGRFSGRQFSNSRSEMNVSTLELGDSALYLCASSLASSGRETQYFGPGTRLLVL.

The chain uses TRBV7-8 and TRBJ2-7; D might be TRBD2 (6 bases). CDR1 is SGHVS, CDR2 FQNEAQ, per germline. The CDR3 is 19 residues long. The V end was cut by 0 bases, the J end by 3 bases, with 24 bases between. The CDR3 DNA reads TGTGCCAGCAGCTTAGCTGGGCTCGTAGGGAGGATTGGAGTCTACGAGCAGTACTTC. It codes for CASSLAGLVGRIGVYEQYF. Variable domain in full (rest from reference TRBV7-8 and TRBJ2-7): GAGVSQSPRYKVAKRGQDVALRCDPISGHVSLFWYQQALGQGPEFLTYFQNEAQLDKSGLPSDRFFAERPEGSVSTLKIQRTQQEDSAVYLCASSLAGLVGRIGVYEQYFGPGTRLTVT.